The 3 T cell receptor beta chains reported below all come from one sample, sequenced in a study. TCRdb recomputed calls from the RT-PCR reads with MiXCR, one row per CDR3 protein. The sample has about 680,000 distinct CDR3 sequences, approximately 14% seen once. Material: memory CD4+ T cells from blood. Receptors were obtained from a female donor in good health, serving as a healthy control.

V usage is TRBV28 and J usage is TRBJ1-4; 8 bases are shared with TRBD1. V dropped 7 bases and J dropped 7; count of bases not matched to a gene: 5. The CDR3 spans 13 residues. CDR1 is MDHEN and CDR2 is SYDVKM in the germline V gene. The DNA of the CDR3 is TGTGCCAGCACCCCAGGGACAGGTGAAAAACTGTTTTTT. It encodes CASTPGTGEKLFF.

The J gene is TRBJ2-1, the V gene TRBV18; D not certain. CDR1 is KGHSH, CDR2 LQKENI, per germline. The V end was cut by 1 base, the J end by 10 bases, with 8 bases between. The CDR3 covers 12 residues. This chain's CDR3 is CASSPRLPEQFF. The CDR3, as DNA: TGTGCCAGCTCACCACGGCTCCCCGAGCAGTTCTTC. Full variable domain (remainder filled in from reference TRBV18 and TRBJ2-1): NAGVMQNPRHLVRRRGQEARLRCSPMKGHSHVYWYRQLPEEGLKFMVYLQKENIIDESGMPKERFSAEFPKEGPSILRIQQVVRGDSAAYFCASSPRLPEQFFGPGTRLTVL.

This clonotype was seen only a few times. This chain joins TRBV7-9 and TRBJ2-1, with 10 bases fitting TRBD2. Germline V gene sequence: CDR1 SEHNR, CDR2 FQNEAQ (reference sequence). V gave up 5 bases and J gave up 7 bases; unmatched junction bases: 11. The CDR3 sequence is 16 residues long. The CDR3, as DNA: TGTGCCAGCAGCCTTCGCCCAGCGGGGGGGGGTAATGAGCAGTTCTTC. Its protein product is CASSLRPAGGGNEQFF.